Reported below is one TCR beta chain. The sample comes from a study of preoperative IRX-2 immunotherapy in early breast cancer. Specified treatment: preoperative locoregional IRX-2 cytokine immunotherapy. Samples came from a phase Ib trial of preoperative locoregional IRX-2 cytokine immunotherapy. This CDR3 has 14 amino acids. V shed 6 bases, J shed 4 bases, and the junction held 11 bases outside the gene matches. Germline values: CDR1 SQVTM, CDR2 ANQGSEA. The data were produced by immunoSEQ multiplex PCR, yet TCRdb's version contains in-frame clones alone and is incomplete. The sample includes approximately 100,000 clones, 86% of them seen just once.

This receptor was identified in a human donor with breast cancer. The chain employs TRBV29-1 and TRBJ1-2, with 7 positions matching TRBD1. Sample: tumor tissue, taken after IRX-2 immunotherapy. The CDR3 is CSVSDSGQTYGYTF. CDR3 sequence (DNA): TGCAGCGTCTCCGACTCGGGACAGACCTATGGCTACACCTTC.